This T cell receptor (beta chain) comes out of a study of cytomegalovirus exposure and HLA in healthy donors. PCR was performed using 60 Vbeta and 13 Jbeta primers. The protocol was immunoSEQ multiplex PCR, while the TCRdb copy is restricted to in-frame clones and leaves out a portion. The profile shows 130,000 or so clones, 8% to 9.5% of them singletons. Study-level results: V segments that were indistinguishable, TRBV6-2 and TRBV6-3 among them, were omitted from analysis. TCR beta chains numbering under 200 were designated cytomegalovirus-associated. It was shown in a later analysis that HLA-associated TCR beta chains were more clonally expanded than other, equally common chains.

The CDR3 covers 14 residues. V lost 0 bases, J lost 2 bases, and 6 bases lay in between. Germline values: CDR1 SGDLS, CDR2 YYNGEE. A few counts support this clone. Its cognate antigen is unknown. Healthy people donating bone marrow made up the donors. The sequence was obtained from a man aged 40-55 years in good health and CMV-seronegative. The specimen sequenced was PBMCs. The chain employs TRBV9 and TRBJ1-3; D gene uncertain. The DNA for the CDR3 is TGTGCCAGCAGCGTAGAACACCCTGGAAACACCATATATTTT. It codes for CASSVEHPGNTIYF.